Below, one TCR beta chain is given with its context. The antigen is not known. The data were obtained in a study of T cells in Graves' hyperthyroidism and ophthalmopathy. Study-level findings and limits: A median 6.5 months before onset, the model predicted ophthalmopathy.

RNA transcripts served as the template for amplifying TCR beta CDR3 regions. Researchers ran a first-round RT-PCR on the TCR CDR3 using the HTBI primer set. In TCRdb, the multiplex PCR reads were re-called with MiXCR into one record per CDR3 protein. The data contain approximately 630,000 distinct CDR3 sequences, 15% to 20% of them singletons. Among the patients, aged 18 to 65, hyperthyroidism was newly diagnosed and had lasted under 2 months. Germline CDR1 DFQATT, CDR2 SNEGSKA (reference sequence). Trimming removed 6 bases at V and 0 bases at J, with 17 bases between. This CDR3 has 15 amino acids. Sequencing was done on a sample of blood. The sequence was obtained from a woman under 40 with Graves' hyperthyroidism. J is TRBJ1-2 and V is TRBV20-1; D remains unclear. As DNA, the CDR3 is TGCAGTGCCAAGAGCGCGGCCCGCCCTAACTATGGCTACACCTTC. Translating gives CSAKSAARPNYGYTF.